Presented here are 22 T cell receptor beta chains from one specimen sequenced in a study of T cells in Graves' hyperthyroidism and ophthalmopathy. Amplification yielded TCR beta CDR3 regions, with RNA transcripts as the source. In the first-round RT-PCR of the TCR CDR3, the HTBI primer set was used. TCRdb re-called the multiplex PCR reads with MiXCR, one entry per CDR3 protein. The table shows over 200,000 distinct CDR3 sequences, with 15% to 20% occurring only once. Sequencing was performed on blood. The receptors originated from a man in his forties or fifties with Graves' hyperthyroidism.

This clonotype was seen repeatedly, ten times or more. The chain recombines TRBV28 with TRBJ1-5; 8 bases agree with TRBD1. The germline V gene encodes CDR1 MDHEN and CDR2 SYDVKM. CDR3 length: 14 amino acids. V gave up 5 bases and J gave up 5 bases; unmatched junction bases: 5. The CDR3, as DNA: TGTGCCAGCAGTCCCGGGACAGGTCATCAGCCCCAGCATTTT. It encodes CASSPGTGHQPQHF.

This clonotype was recorded a few times. The J gene is TRBJ1-4, the V gene TRBV2, with 8 bases identical to TRBD1. Germline trimming cut 5 bases from V and 3 bases from J; bases unmatched to any gene: 11. The CDR3 extends over 17 amino acids. The germline gives CDR1 SNHLY, CDR2 FYNNEI. The CDR3 nucleotides are TGTGCCAGCAGTCGAGACAGGGGAACTTCAGCTAATGAAAAACTGTTTTTT. Its translation is CASSRDRGTSANEKLFF.

In its sample, this clonotype was seen many times. The gene calls are TRBV19 and TRBJ1-5; no clear D. Per the germline V gene, CDR1 is LNHDA and CDR2 is SQIVND (reference sequence). The length of the CDR3 is 13 residues. With 4 bases removed from V and 7 bases from J, the gap between germline ends came to 11 bases. The CDR3 DNA sequence: TGTGCCAGTAGTACCACTCCGGGACAGCCCCAGCATTTT. It codes for CASSTTPGQPQHF. The variable domain in full, completed from reference TRBV19 and TRBJ1-5, reads DGGITQSPKYLFRKEGQNVTLSCEQNLNHDAMYWYRQDPGQGLRLIYYSQIVNDFQKGDIAEGYSVSREKKESFPLTVTSAQKNPTAFYLCASSTTPGQPQHFGDGTRLSIL.

This clonotype was detected a few times. The gene calls are TRBV3-1 and TRBJ2-2; 8 nucleotides align to TRBD1. Trimming at V came to 2 bases and at J to 6 bases, leaving 5 bases not matched to a gene. CDR1 and CDR2 (germline): LGHDT, YNNKEL (reference sequence). This CDR3 region has 15 residues. The chain's CDR3 is CASSQNDRGSGELFF. In DNA form, the CDR3 reads TGTGCCAGCAGCCAAAATGACAGGGGCTCCGGGGAGCTGTTTTTT.

This clonotype was detected ten times or more. The CDR3 DNA is TGTGCCAGCAGCGGGGGGGCAAGGACAGATACGCAGTATTTT. Its protein product is CASSGGARTDTQYF. The rearrangement uses TRBV9 and TRBJ2-3; either TRBD1 or TRBD2 may fit D (6 bases each). This CDR3 has 14 residues. Germline loops: CDR1 SGDLS, CDR2 YYNGEE. V was cut by 3 bases and J by 3 bases, with 11 bases left in between.

This clonotype was observed at least ten times. The rearrangement links TRBV28 to TRBJ1-1; D perhaps matches TRBD1 (5 bases). CDR3 size: 14 residues. V dropped 6 bases and J dropped 3 bases, with 14 bases sitting between them. Germline CDR1 reads MDHEN; CDR2 reads SYDVKM. The CDR3 DNA follows: TGTGCCAGCAGCCCGGTGAAGGGGTACACTGAAGCTTTCTTT. Translated, it gives CASSPVKGYTEAFF.

The table lists this clonotype with many counts. The chain has TRBV5-6 and TRBJ2-7; D is uncertain. The germline V and J ends were trimmed by 0 bases and 2 bases, with 9 bases remaining between them. Germline assignment: CDR1 SGHDT and CDR2 YYEEEE. The CDR3 has 14 amino acids. This CDR3 reads CASSLGTATYEQYF. CDR3 nucleotides: TGTGCCAGCAGCTTGGGGACGGCAACCTACGAGCAGTACTTC.

This clonotype was counted many times. The chain couples TRBV27 to TRBJ1-4; no firm D call. The CDR3 is 13 amino acids. Germline CDR1 is MNHEY and CDR2 is SMNVEV (reference sequence). Deletions cut 4 bases from V and 4 bases from J, with 7 bases between. DNA for the CDR3: TGTGCCAGCAGTTCCCGGTTTAATGAAAAACTGTTTTTT. The encoded protein is CASSSRFNEKLFF.

V gene TRBV20-1 combines with J gene TRBJ2-7, with a tentative D call TRBD1 (6 bases). Germline-derived CDR1 and CDR2 are DFQATT and SNEGSKA (reference sequence). V lost 7 bases to trimming and J lost 2 bases, with 21 bases between them. The CDR3 sequence is 15 residues long. CDR3 region: CSGQGWLDRPYEQYF. In DNA form, the CDR3 reads TGCAGTGGTCAAGGATGGTTGGACAGACCCTACGAGCAGTACTTC.

Many counts were recorded for this clonotype. The chain joins TRBV7-9 to TRBJ2-7; D call uncertain. CDR1 is SEHNR, CDR2 FQNEAQ, per germline (reference sequence). This CDR3 has 14 residues. V lost 5 bases and J 2 bases, leaving 13 bases between the germline ends. Here the CDR3 reads CASSPSRVPYEQYF. CDR3 sequence (DNA): TGTGCCAGCAGCCCCTCCCGGGTTCCCTACGAGCAGTACTTC.

This clonotype was seen only a few times. The rearrangement uses TRBV7-3 and TRBJ2-1; 14 positions agree with TRBD2. This CDR3 has 16 residues. J was trimmed by 7 bases and V by 5 bases; bases with no gene match: 7. Germline CDR1 is SGHTA and CDR2 is FQGTGA. This chain's CDR3 is CASSRLAGGPGNEQFF. The CDR3 DNA reads as TGTGCCAGCAGCCGACTAGCGGGGGGGCCGGGAAATGAGCAGTTCTTC.

As regards this clonotype: A much larger clone lies one base from this, so it may be a read error. J is TRBJ2-3 and V is TRBV20-1; 12 bases align to TRBD2. The V segment lost 6 bases and the J segment 5 bases; nucleotides outside the gene matches: 6. The germline V gene encodes CDR1 DFQATT and CDR2 SNEGSKA (reference sequence). This CDR3 comprises 14 residues. CDR3 coding DNA: TGCAGTGCGAGCGAACTAGCGGGGGGAGATACGCAGTATTTT. Translating it yields CSASELAGGDTQYF.

This chain uses TRBV19 with TRBJ2-1, with TRBD1 matching 8 bases. The trim removed 4 bases at V and 1 base at J, leaving 9 bases unmatched. The germline CDR1 and CDR2 sequences are LNHDA and SQIVND (reference sequence). The CDR3 has 17 amino acids. The CDR3 DNA reads as TGTGCCAGTAGTACTCGTCCGGACAGGGTGTCCTACAATGAGCAGTTCTTC. Encoded protein: CASSTRPDRVSYNEQFF.

This clonotype appeared many times. The chain is built from TRBV24-1 and TRBJ1-2; D is unclear. This CDR3 region has 13 residues. In germline, CDR1 is KGHDR, CDR2 SFDVKD. With 9 bases removed from V and 0 bases from J, the gap between germline ends came to 10 bases. The CDR3 DNA reads as TGTGCCACCTCTGTTTTGGCTAACTATGGCTACACCTTC. The encoded protein is CATSVLANYGYTF.

This clonotype showed up many times. This chain links TRBV6-2 or TRBV6-3 with TRBJ2-5; TRBD2 might be the D (6 bases). Germline V CDR1 and CDR2: MNHEY, SVGEGT. The CDR3 runs 17 residues. Trimming shortened V by 2 bases and J by 5 bases, and 21 bases separated the two germline ends. The CDR3 sequence: CASSYTLLRGGDETQYF. CDR3 nucleotides: TGTGCCAGCAGTTACACCCTTTTGCGGGGCGGTGATGAGACCCAGTACTTC.

This clonotype was seen many times. This chain uses TRBV2 with TRBJ2-4; unclear D gene. V was pared by 7 bases and J by 1 base, with 5 bases between. The germline V gene has CDR1 SNHLY and CDR2 FYNNEI. This CDR3 is 12 amino acids long. The chain's CDR3 is CASNGAKNIQYF. CDR3 DNA sequence: TGTGCCAGCAATGGGGCCAAAAACATTCAGTACTTC.

This clonotype showed up many times. This chain uses TRBV4-1 with TRBJ2-5; D may be TRBD2 (7 bases). Germline assignment: CDR1 MGHRA and CDR2 YSYEKL. This CDR3 is 16 amino acids long. V was cut by 4 bases and J by 4 bases, with 19 bases left in between. The CDR3 loop reads CASSPAGGAISETQYF. Written as DNA, the CDR3 is TGCGCCAGCAGCCCTGCTGGGGGGGCCATATCAGAGACCCAGTACTTC.

Comment on this clonotype: This may be a read error, as it is one base from a much larger clone. This chain connects TRBV6-2 or TRBV6-3 to TRBJ1-6; D is undetermined. V lost 5 bases to trimming and J lost 4 bases, with 6 bases between them. Germline assignment: CDR1 MNHEY and CDR2 SVGEGT. The CDR3 length is 13 residues. DNA for the CDR3: TGTGCCAGCAGTGATCGGTATAATTCACCCCTCCACTTT. It translates to CASSDRYNSPLHF.

This clonotype showed up many times. J is TRBJ2-3 and V is TRBV7-6; TRBD1 is a possible D gene (6 bases). Trimming removed 2 bases from V and 0 bases from J, with 15 bases in between. The germline V gene has CDR1 SGHVS and CDR2 FNYEAQ. This CDR3 spans 17 amino acids. The CDR3 reads CASSLRGHPSSTDTQYF. The CDR3 DNA is TGTGCCAGCAGCTTAAGGGGACACCCCTCGAGCACAGATACGCAGTATTTT.

This clonotype has at least ten counts. V is TRBV3-1 and J is TRBJ1-1, with 7 bases lining up with TRBD1. The CDR3 has 14 residues. Per germline, CDR1 LGHDT and CDR2 YNNKEL (reference sequence). Losses at the gene ends were 1 base for V and 3 bases for J; bases not matched to a gene: 2. The CDR3 reads CASSQGTGYTEAFF. DNA for the CDR3: TGTGCCAGCAGCCAAGGGACAGGTTACACTGAAGCTTTCTTT.

This clonotype was seen at least ten times. The chain is built from TRBV14 and TRBJ2-5; 7 nucleotides agree with TRBD2. This CDR3 has 15 residues. Germline V lookup: CDR1 SGHDN, CDR2 FVKESK. Trimming took 4 bases from V and 5 from J; bases not matched to a gene: 10. The CDR3 region has the DNA TGTGCCAGCAGCCGGGAGGGTATGAACACGGAGACCCAGTACTTC. Translated: CASSREGMNTETQYF.

The V gene is TRBV18, the J gene TRBJ2-1; 7 bases map to TRBD2. This CDR3 region has 16 residues. V dropped 3 bases and J dropped 3; count of bases not matched to a gene: 8. CDR1 is KGHSH, CDR2 LQKENI, per germline. The CDR3 coding sequence is TGTGCCAGCTCACCCGACGGGGGGACCATCTACAATGAGCAGTTCTTC. It is translated as CASSPDGGTIYNEQFF.